This T cell receptor (beta chain) was profiled in a study of blood T cells in healthy people across ages (dated by TCRdb to between 2015 and 2016). Background for the entire study: Template switching captured roughly one uniquely barcoded TCR beta cDNA molecule per two T cells in model experiments. To track age-related changes in TCR beta repertoire diversity, the study relied on deep sequencing normalized with unique cDNA molecular identifiers. Donors were grouped into four age groups: young (average roughly 15 years), middle-aged (roughly 38), aged (about 60) and long-lived (around 82). Donors of different ages were randomly distributed across sequencing lanes to avoid experimental bias. Two additional independent replicas of 1 million unique cDNA reads from the same blood draw were analyzed for two donors (one aged 18 to 30 and one aged 80 or older). Findings and caveats that apply to the study as a whole: Observed TCR beta diversity per million T cells fell roughly linearly with age, and a significant reduction was already apparent by age roughly 40. Total diversity estimates from one million sequenced T cells were considered lower bounds and underestimates. Donor CMV infection status was unknown, potentially confounding age-related changes in expanded clonotypes. Compared with the aged group, the long-lived group had more naive CD4+ T cells, fewer expanded clones and increased TCR diversity, suggesting age selection. A strong correlation was found between observed TCR beta diversity and the percentage of naive T cells measured by flow cytometry. Because profiling used bulk unsorted PBMCs, naive and antigen-experienced compartments could not be compared conclusively.

Details on this clonotype: It lacks a known antigen. Base quality data are lacking; no much larger clone is found one base away.

The CDR3 goes from the cysteine to the phenylalanine over 16 residues. The sequence is cut down to CDR3 DNA, 48 bases in frame from base 1. Systemically healthy Caucasian individuals from Russia, around 38 in total and aged roughly 6 to 95 years, were included as donors. Ten milliliters of peripheral blood were drawn from each donor into EDTA-treated Vacutainer tubes. Ficoll-Paque density-gradient centrifugation was used to isolate PBMCs, with at least 7 million per sample. Trizol reagent was used to extract total RNA from PBMCs, with at least 6 micrograms per sample. Naive CD45RAhigh/CD27high T cell percentages were measured by flow cytometry on a PBMC aliquot from every donor. Libraries were constructed by 5' RACE. Sequencing took place on an Illumina HiSeq 2500. A second PCR of about 6 to 12 cycles was run with a J-beta primer mix and a sample-barcoded 5' primer. A template-switch 5' adaptor carrying 12 random nucleotides introduced a unique molecular identifier onto each TCR beta cDNA molecule. Each sample yielded at least 2.5 million CDR3-containing paired-end reads. The Mint cDNA synthesis kit, primed by a TRBC-specific oligonucleotide, was used to synthesize first-strand cDNA from all RNA. After uracil-DNA glycosylase treatment, a first 18-cycle PCR used universal primers M1SS and BC2_uni_R on all cDNA. As for how the authors treated the data: For normalization, 1 million high-quality reads, each with a distinct molecular identifier, were randomly selected from each sample. Instead of being binned into consensus sequences, reads that shared molecular identifiers were thrown out. CDR3 identification, clonotype clustering and error correction used MiTCR with a Q25 quality threshold and the strictest error-elimination algorithm. Lower-bound total TCR beta diversity was estimated with a nonparametric unseen species model using Euler transformation. Through fastp at Q25 and MiXCR, TCRdb rebuilt clones from the public reads, retaining in-frame beta chains. Rows matching on CDR3 protein sequence are summarized as one entry with the most common DNA and genes. TCRdb assigned the V and J calls; the authors' analysis was not used. The sample profile shows 1.5 million to 2 million distinct CDR3 sequences; roughly 52% of them were found once. The biggest ten clones account for approximately 2.1% of the sample.

The clonotype originates from a woman in her thirties or forties in good health. The V gene is TRBV21-1 and the J gene is TRBJ1-5; the DNA was not compared with TRBD1, the D call given in the table. TRBV21-1 is flagged as a pseudogene. The sample consisted of blood. The CDR3 amino acid sequence is: CASSKKCQGDTGPQHF. DNA sequence: TGTGCCAGCAGCAAGAAGTGTCAGGGGGACACGGGGCCCCAGCATTTT.